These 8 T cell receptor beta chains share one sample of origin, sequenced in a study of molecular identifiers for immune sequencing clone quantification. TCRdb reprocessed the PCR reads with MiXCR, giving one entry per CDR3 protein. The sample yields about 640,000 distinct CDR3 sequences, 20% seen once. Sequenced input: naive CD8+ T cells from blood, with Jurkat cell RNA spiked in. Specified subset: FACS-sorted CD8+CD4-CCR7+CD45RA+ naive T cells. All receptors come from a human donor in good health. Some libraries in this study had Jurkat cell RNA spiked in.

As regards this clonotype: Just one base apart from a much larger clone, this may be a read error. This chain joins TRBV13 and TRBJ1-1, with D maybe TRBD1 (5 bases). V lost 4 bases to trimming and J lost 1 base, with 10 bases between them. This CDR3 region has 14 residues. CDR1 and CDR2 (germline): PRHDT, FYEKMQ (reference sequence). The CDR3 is CASSSDTGNTEAFF. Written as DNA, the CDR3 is TGTGCCAGCAGCTCAGACACAGGGAACACTGAAGCTTTCTTT. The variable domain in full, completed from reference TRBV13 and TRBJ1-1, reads AAGVIQSPRHLIKEKRETATLKCYPIPRHDTVYWYQQGPGQDPQFLISFYEKMQSDKGSIPDRFSAQQFSDYHSELNMSSLELGDSALYFCASSSDTGNTEAFFGQGTRLTVV.

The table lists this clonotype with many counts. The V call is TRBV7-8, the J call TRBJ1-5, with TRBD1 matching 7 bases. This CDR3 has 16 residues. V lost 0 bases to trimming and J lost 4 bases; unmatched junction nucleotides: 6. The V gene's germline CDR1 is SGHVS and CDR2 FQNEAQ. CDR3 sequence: CASSLAADRANQPQHF. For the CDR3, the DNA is TGTGCCAGCAGCTTAGCTGCCGACAGGGCGAATCAGCCCCAGCATTTT.

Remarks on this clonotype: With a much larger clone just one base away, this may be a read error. As DNA, the CDR3 is TGTGCCAGCAGTCGGCCCGGGACACCGAACACCGGGGAGCTGGTTTTT. Translated: CASSRPGTPNTGELVF. The chain couples TRBV6-5 to TRBJ2-2; possible D gene TRBD1, 6 bases. The germline V gene has CDR1 MNHEY and CDR2 SVGAGI. This CDR3 is 16 amino acids long.

The CDR3 protein is CASSRLGEETQYF. The CDR3 coding sequence is TGTGCCAGCAGTCGTCTAGGAGAAGAGACCCAGTACTTC. The J gene is TRBJ2-5, the V gene TRBV27, with D uncertain. Germline values: CDR1 MNHEY, CDR2 SMNVEV (reference sequence). The germline V and J ends were trimmed by 5 bases and 3 bases, with 10 bases remaining between them. The CDR3 is 13 residues long.

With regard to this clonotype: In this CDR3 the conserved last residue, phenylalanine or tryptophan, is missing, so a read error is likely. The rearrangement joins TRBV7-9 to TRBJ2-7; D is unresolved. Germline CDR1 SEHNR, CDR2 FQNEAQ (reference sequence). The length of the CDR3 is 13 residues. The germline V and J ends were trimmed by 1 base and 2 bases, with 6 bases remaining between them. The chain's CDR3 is CASSLGGPYEQYL. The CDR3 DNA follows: TGTGCCAGCAGCTTAGGTGGACCCTACGAGCAGTACCTC.

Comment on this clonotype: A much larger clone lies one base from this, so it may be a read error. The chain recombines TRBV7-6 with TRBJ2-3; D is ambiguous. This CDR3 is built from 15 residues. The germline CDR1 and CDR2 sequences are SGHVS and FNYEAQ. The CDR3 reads CASSLFARSTDTQCF. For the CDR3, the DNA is TGTGCCAGCAGCTTATTTGCGCGCAGCACAGATACGCAGTGTTTT.

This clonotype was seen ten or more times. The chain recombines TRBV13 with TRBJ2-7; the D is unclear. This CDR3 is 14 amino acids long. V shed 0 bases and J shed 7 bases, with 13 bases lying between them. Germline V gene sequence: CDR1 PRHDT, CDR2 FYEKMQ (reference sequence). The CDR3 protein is CASSLGDRVGEQYF. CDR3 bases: TGTGCCAGCAGCTTAGGGGACCGGGTTGGAGAGCAGTACTTC.

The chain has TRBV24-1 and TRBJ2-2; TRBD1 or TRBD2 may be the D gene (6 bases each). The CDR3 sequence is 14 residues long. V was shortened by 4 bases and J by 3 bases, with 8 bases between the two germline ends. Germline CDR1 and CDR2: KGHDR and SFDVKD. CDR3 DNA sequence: TGTGCCACCAGTGAGGGGGGCTACACCGGGGAGCTGTTTTTT. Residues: CATSEGGYTGELFF.